Below, one T cell receptor (beta chain) is given with its context. This clonotype was seen repeatedly, ten times or more. This clone's antigen is unknown. No qualities accompany the bases; no much larger clone lies one base away. For CDR1 and CDR2, the germline V gene (reference sequence) lists LGHDT and YNNKEL. Here V drops 0 bases and J drops 6 bases, and the junction holds 8 bases not matched to any gene. Measured from the cysteine to the phenylalanine, the CDR3 is 18 residues long. Solely the CDR3 DNA is kept, with 54 bases framed from the first base. This entry is derived from a study of T cells in Graves' hyperthyroidism and ophthalmopathy (dated by TCRdb to the late 2010s). About the study as a whole: Peripheral blood was collected at initial diagnosis, before any treatment. TCR V-J signatures able to tell the groups apart were searched for in a discovery cohort of 90 to 100 patients, of whom more than 40 had Graves' ophthalmopathy and around 56 had stable Graves' hyperthyroidism. Whether ophthalmopathy could be predicted prospectively was tested in an independent validation cohort made up of approximately 19 hyperthyroidism patients plus 17 patients who later progressed to ophthalmopathy. For training and testing, the 100 or so patients in the discovery cohort were randomly divided in a 7:3 ratio. In more than 5 Graves' hyperthyroidism patients, the study also compared T-cell repertoires from thyroid tissue with T-cell repertoires from blood. Following sampling, methimazole starting at 30 mg daily was given to hyperthyroidism patients, and high-dose intravenous methylprednisolone was given to ophthalmopathy patients. The paper describes TCR Vbeta CDR3 sequencing of 120 to 150 peripheral blood samples, made up of roughly 40 ophthalmopathy patients, 70 to 75 hyperthyroidism patients and about 17 progressor patients. On the study overall, not on this receptor specifically: Sample size was not statistically predetermined, and blinding of investigators to group allocation was not performed. Ophthalmopathy was separated from stable hyperthyroidism by a 13 V-J signature model, with 85% to 90% sensitivity and roughly 81% specificity obtained in cross-validation and 80%/75% obtained in testing. In validation, the model predicted progression to ophthalmopathy a median of around 6.5 months before onset, with 70% to 71% sensitivity and around 76% specificity. Most expanded thyroid clonotypes (frequency above 0.001) were also detected in blood, suggesting blood repertoires may reflect thyroid immune responses.

Stable Graves' hyperthyroidism was defined as the absence of progression to ophthalmopathy over 18 months of follow-up. Hyperthyroidism patients were newly diagnosed, had a disease duration of under 2 months, and were aged 18 to 65 years. Patients with uncontrolled infections, other autoimmune diseases, pregnancy or lactation were excluded. Clinical symptoms, serum thyroxine and TRAb, thyroid ultrasound, and orbital computed tomography formed the basis for the diagnoses. Ficoll-Paque density gradient centrifugation was used to isolate PBMCs from approximately 10 ml of fresh peripheral blood. Total RNA was extracted using Trizol reagent, and RNA quality was assessed on an Agilent 2100 Bioanalyzer. The TCR beta CDR3 regions were amplified from the RNA transcripts. The first round of RT-PCR for the TCR CDR3 was performed with the HTBI primer set and the Qiagen OneStep RT-PCR kit. A second multiplex PCR round built the libraries, followed by size selection and purification. Libraries were sequenced paired-end with 100 bp reads on an Illumina HiSeq2000. For the original study's pipeline: SOAPnuke was used to process the raw data, with reads discarded if the reads contained adapters or uncalled bases, had a mean Phred below 15, or lacked an exact constant-primer or identifier match. High-quality paired reads were merged using COPE v1.2.5, and each unique nucleotide sequence was defined as a clonotype. Clonotypes were aligned to IMGT TRBV, TRBD and TRBJ reference segments using MiTCR v1.1. Only V-J combinations with frequency above 0.0001, covering about 99% of repertoires, were analysed. The TCS score was defined as the ratio of F50 (clonal expansion) to E x V (chaos), calculated using BLOSUM62-based TCRdist between CDR3 peptides within each V-J. Welch's t-statistics and random forest reduced 500 to 550 V-J features to around 14, which were used in a naive Bayes classifier (R e1071). The public sequencing data were trimmed at Q25 with fastp and processed into clonotypes with MiXCR by TCRdb, which kept only in-frame beta chains. Duplicate CDR3 protein sequences are folded into a single record with the most common DNA and genes. TCRdb, not the original authors, processed these V and J calls. The sample records roughly 740,000 distinct CDR3 sequences, less than 20% of which are singletons. The ten largest make up around 7.7% of the sample.

The source is a man aged 18 to 29 with Graves' hyperthyroidism. This receptor chain uses TRBV3-1 and TRBJ2-3, with 14 bases aligning to TRBD2. The sequenced sample was blood. The CDR3 has the sequence CASSQDRLAGGPTDTQYF. In nucleotides, the sequence is TGTGCCAGCAGCCAAGACCGACTAGCGGGAGGGCCGACGGATACGCAGTATTTT.